This T cell receptor beta chain was documented in a study of T cells in Graves' hyperthyroidism and ophthalmopathy. CDR3 length equals 18 residues. Germline lookup yields CDR1 SNHLY and CDR2 FYNNEI. V shed 3 bases and J 0 bases; nucleotides not matched to a gene: 13. 10 ml of fresh peripheral blood supplied the PBMCs. This clonotype was seen many times. RNA transcripts gave rise to amplified TCR beta CDR3 regions. First-round RT-PCR of the TCR CDR3 relied on the HTBI primer set. MiXCR was run by TCRdb on the multiplex PCR reads, yielding one entry per CDR3 protein. The table records 540,000 or so distinct CDR3 sequences, less than 20% of them present only once.

The gene calls are TRBV2 and TRBJ2-7; 8 bases fit TRBD2. The source of this sequence is a woman aged 25 to 39 with Graves' hyperthyroidism. Sequencing was carried out using blood. Here the CDR3 reads CASSDVSVAGTSSYEQYF. Here the CDR3 DNA reads TGTGCCAGCAGTGATGTTAGTGTAGCGGGAACTAGCTCCTACGAGCAGTACTTC.